Presented here are 12 T cell receptor beta chains from one specimen sequenced in a study of cytomegalovirus exposure and HLA in healthy donors. The study ran its PCR with 60 Vbeta and 13 Jbeta primers. Clones were sequenced by immunoSEQ multiplex PCR, and TCRdb holds only the in-frame ones, with some missing. In the table there are under 200,000 clones, over 65% of which are singletons. Sample: PBMCs. The receptors were gathered from a woman in her twenties or thirties in good health and CMV-seronegative.

The chain recombines TRBV12-5 with TRBJ2-7; 8 bases fit TRBD1. This CDR3 is built from 14 residues. Germline V gives CDR1 LGHNT, CDR2 FRNRAP. With 1 base clipped from V and 5 bases from J, the junction kept 4 bases outside the gene matches. This CDR3 reads CASGLGTGTNEQYF. In nucleotides, the CDR3 is TGTGCTAGTGGTTTGGGGACAGGGACGAACGAGCAGTACTTC.

V and J are TRBV2 and TRBJ1-1; 7 positions agree with TRBD1. There are 15 residues in the CDR3. With V trimmed by 4 bases and J by 1 base, 6 bases remained unmatched. Germline CDR1 is SNHLY and CDR2 is FYNNEI. The CDR3 loop is CASSGNRGGNTEAFF. As DNA, the CDR3 is TGTGCCAGCAGTGGAAACAGGGGTGGGAACACTGAAGCTTTCTTT.

The chain has TRBV7-8 and TRBJ2-1, with D unclear. Germline V gene data show CDR1 as SGHVS and CDR2 as FQNEAQ. V lost 4 bases to trimming and J lost 10 bases, with 11 bases between them. The CDR3 totals 12 residues. The CDR3 coding sequence is TGTGCCAGCAGCTCGAGCCACCTCGAGCAGTTCTTC. It codes for CASSSSHLEQFF.

About this clone itself: The sample has other DNA sequences that encode this CDR3 too. The chain uses TRBV7-2 and TRBJ2-1; 10 positions agree with TRBD2. Germline CDR1 SGHTA, CDR2 FQGNSA. The junction had 2 bases not matched to a gene; V was cut back by 4 bases and J by 2 bases. This CDR3 contains 15 residues. The CDR3 loop reads CASSYTSGAYNEQFF. In DNA, the CDR3 is TGTGCCAGCAGCTATACTAGCGGGGCCTACAATGAGCAGTTCTTC.

The CDR3 here is CASSLASGPSYNEQFF. The DNA of the CDR3 is TGTGCCAGCAGCTTAGCTAGCGGCCCTTCCTACAATGAGCAGTTCTTC. V gene TRBV7-9 combines with J gene TRBJ2-1, with a tentative D call TRBD2 (6 bases). CDR1 is SEHNR and CDR2 is FQNEAQ in the germline V gene (reference sequence). CDR3 length: 16 residues. V was cut by 0 bases and J by 1 base, with 10 bases left in between.

V gene TRBV9 combines with J gene TRBJ1-4; 8 nucleotides line up with TRBD1. This CDR3 is 15 amino acids long. Germline lookup yields CDR1 SGDLS and CDR2 YYNGEE. Unmatched junction bases numbered 4, after V lost 0 bases and J lost 6 bases. CDR3 protein: CASSVGTGPYEKLFF. The CDR3 coding sequence is TGTGCCAGCAGCGTAGGGACAGGGCCATATGAAAAACTGTTTTTT.

This clone turned up a few times. As DNA, the CDR3 is TGTGCCAGCAGGACGGGACTAGCAGCCTACAATGAGCAGTTCTTC. Protein: CASRTGLAAYNEQFF. J is TRBJ2-1 and V is TRBV5-4, with 9 bases matching TRBD2. The germline CDR1 and CDR2 sequences are SGHNT and YYREEE (reference sequence). V shed 5 bases and J 2 bases; nucleotides not matched to a gene: 5. The CDR3 is made up of 15 amino acids.

CDR3 loop: CASSLSGRDTDTQYF. The CDR3 coding sequence is TGTGCCAGCAGCTTATCCGGTAGAGACACAGATACGCAGTATTTT. The chain has TRBV11-1 and TRBJ2-3; D ambiguous. This CDR3 region has 15 residues. V lost 2 bases and J lost 2, with 11 bases in between. The germline V gene encodes CDR1 SGHAT and CDR2 FQDESV (reference sequence). The full variable domain, with the rest looked up from reference TRBV11-1 and TRBJ2-3, is EAEVAQSPRYKITEKSQAVAFWCDPISGHATLYWYRQILGQGPELLVQFQDESVVDDSQLPKDRFSAERLKGVDSTLKIQPAELGDSAMYLCASSLSGRDTDTQYFGPGTRLTVL.

The sample holds a few counts of this clone. The rearrangement uses TRBV11-2 and TRBJ1-6; perhaps TRBD1 as D (5 bases). The CDR3 spans 17 residues. Germline CDR1 SGHAT, CDR2 FQNNGV. Trimming stripped 0 bases from V and 0 bases from J, with 9 bases between. The CDR3, as DNA: TGTGCCAGCAGCTTAGATCAGGGCGACTCCTATAATTCACCCCTCCACTTT. Translation: CASSLDQGDSYNSPLHF.

This chain connects TRBV27 to TRBJ2-7; a possible D gene is TRBD1 (6 bases). V gave up 4 bases and J gave up 4 bases, with 17 bases separating them. This CDR3 is 15 amino acids long. The V gene's germline CDR1 is MNHEY and CDR2 SMNVEV (reference sequence). CDR3 loop: CASSSQGPQIYEQYF. The CDR3 region has the DNA TGTGCCAGCAGTTCTCAGGGGCCCCAAATTTACGAGCAGTACTTC.

J is TRBJ2-2 and V is TRBV9; 9 bases match TRBD1. The germline gives CDR1 SGDLS, CDR2 YYNGEE. V lost 4 bases and J lost 8; bases outside the gene matches: 9. The CDR3 runs 15 residues. DNA of the CDR3: TGTGCCAGCAGCCTAAGGTCAGGACAGGGGGGGGAGCTGTTTTTT. Protein product: CASSLRSGQGGELFF.

The chain employs TRBV30 and TRBJ2-2, with 14 bases matching TRBD2. CDR3 size: 18 residues. Germline loops: CDR1 GTSNPN, CDR2 SVGIG (reference sequence). V dropped 0 bases and J dropped 4; count of bases not matched to a gene: 7. This CDR3 is CAWSVPTSGRDLTGELFF. DNA for the CDR3: TGTGCCTGGAGTGTCCCGACTAGCGGGAGGGATCTCACCGGGGAGCTGTTTTTT.